A single sample is the source of the 7 T cell receptor beta chains below, sequenced in a study of blood T cells in healthy people across ages. Primed by a sample-barcoded 5' primer and a J-beta primer mix, a second PCR proceeded for about 6 to 12 cycles. A single record per CDR3 protein comes from TCRdb applying MiXCR to the 5' RACE reads. Here the sample spans approximately 780,000 distinct CDR3 sequences, 25% to 30% being singletons. The same sample was also studied in work on T cells of mothers and their children.

Sequencing was done on a sample of blood. Receptors were obtained from a boy between 10 and 17 years old in good health.

A few counts support this clonotype. The chain has TRBV20-1 and TRBJ1-4, with D perhaps TRBD1 (5 bases). CDR3 length equals 16 residues. With 1 base removed from V and 6 bases from J, the gap between germline ends came to 18 bases. CDR1 and CDR2 (germline): DFQATT, SNEGSKA (reference sequence). The CDR3 protein is CSARGAGGAFYEKLFF. For the CDR3, the DNA is TGCAGTGCTAGAGGGGCAGGCGGGGCTTTTTATGAAAAACTGTTTTTT.

The chain employs TRBV2 and TRBJ1-4; D gene ambiguous. Germline V gene data show CDR1 as SNHLY and CDR2 as FYNNEI. The ends were cut back, 10 bases at V and 11 bases at J, with 20 bases in the middle. The CDR3 extends over 13 amino acids. The CDR3 loop is CAIFGSALGKLFF. The CDR3 bases are TGTGCCATCTTCGGGTCAGCCCTCGGGAAACTGTTTTTT.

V and J are TRBV28 and TRBJ2-7, with a possible D match to TRBD1 (7 bases). Germline V lookup: CDR1 MDHEN, CDR2 SYDVKM. This CDR3 spans 14 amino acids. The ends were cut back, 4 bases at V and 2 bases at J, with 12 bases in the middle. DNA of the CDR3: TGTGCCAGCAGTTCCGACAGGGAGGCCTACGAGCAGTACTTC. Protein product: CASSSDREAYEQYF.

In its sample, this clonotype was seen many times. This rearrangement joins TRBV29-1 to TRBJ2-7, with a possible D match to TRBD1 (5 bases). Germline values: CDR1 SQVTM, CDR2 ANQGSEA. The CDR3 covers 12 residues. V gave up 4 bases and J gave up 0 bases, with 7 bases separating them. CDR3 loop: CSVGTHSYEQYF. The CDR3 DNA sequence: TGCAGCGTTGGGACACACTCCTACGAGCAGTACTTC.

V usage is TRBV18 and J usage is TRBJ2-5; D is unclear. CDR1 KGHSH and CDR2 LQKENI come from the germline V gene. The CDR3 loop spans 14 amino acids. V lost 3 bases to trimming and J lost 5 bases, with 13 bases between them. The CDR3 DNA reads TGTGCCAGCTCACCTGCCCTATTGGGGGAGACCCAGTACTTC. Protein product: CASSPALLGETQYF. Based on the CDR3 plus reference TRBV18 and TRBJ2-5, the full variable domain is NAGVMQNPRHLVRRRGQEARLRCSPMKGHSHVYWYRQLPEEGLKFMVYLQKENIIDESGMPKERFSAEFPKEGPSILRIQQVVRGDSAAYFCASSPALLGETQYFGPGTRLLVL.

The table lists this clonotype with a few counts. The chain has TRBV20-1 and TRBJ1-6; 9 bases are a match to TRBD1. CDR3 size: 14 residues. Trimming cost V 3 bases and J 4 bases; bases outside gene matches: 1. Germline V CDR1 and CDR2: DFQATT, SNEGSKA (reference sequence). CDR3 amino acids: CSARDRGYNSPLHF. As DNA, the CDR3 is TGCAGTGCTAGGGACAGGGGATATAATTCACCCCTCCACTTT.

The chain joins TRBV18 to TRBJ2-3, with D uncertain. The CDR3 is made up of 14 amino acids. With 2 bases removed from V and 4 bases from J, the gap between germline ends came to 10 bases. The germline CDR1 and CDR2 sequences are KGHSH and LQKENI. This chain's CDR3 is CASSPGPGPDTQYF. DNA for the CDR3: TGTGCCAGCTCACCAGGCCCCGGACCAGATACGCAGTATTTT.